The 14 T cell receptor beta chains given below trace back to one sample, sequenced in a study of identical twins. TCRdb reprocessed the 5' RACE reads with MiXCR, giving one entry per CDR3 protein. The sample includes a few hundred thousand distinct CDR3 sequences, over 12% seen only once; the top ten take 0.44%. These data were also filed under a second study, of yellow fever vaccine responses in identical twins.

Sequenced material: CD4+ T cells sorted from blood. These receptors all come from a woman younger than 35 in good health.

The chain joins TRBV6-5 to TRBJ2-7, with D possibly being TRBD1 or TRBD2 (5 bases each). The ends were cut back, 2 bases at V and 2 bases at J, with 10 bases in the middle. CDR3 length equals 14 residues. CDR1 and CDR2 from the germline V gene are MNHEY and SVGAGI. CDR3 sequence (DNA): TGTGCCAGCAGTTACGGGGACCGTGCCTACGAGCAGTACGTC. Translation gives CASSYGDRAYEQYV.

This chain joins TRBV2 and TRBJ2-7; TRBD1 or TRBD2 may be the D gene (5 bases each). CDR1 and CDR2 from the germline V gene are SNHLY and FYNNEI. Trimming removed 4 bases at V and 7 bases at J, with 14 bases between. The CDR3 sequence is 13 residues long. CDR3 nucleotide sequence: TGTGCCAGCAGTGTCTCAGGGAGACTGGAGCAGTACGTC. Translating it yields CASSVSGRLEQYV.

There are a few counts of this clonotype. The chain is built from TRBV29-1 and TRBJ2-1; 9 positions agree with TRBD1. V trimming: 4 bases; J trimming: 0 bases; junction bases outside the gene matches: 10. Germline loops: CDR1 SQVTM, CDR2 ANQGSEA. CDR3 length equals 17 residues. The CDR3 here is CSVAWTGAGSSYNEQFF. CDR3 nucleotides: TGCAGCGTTGCCTGGACAGGGGCGGGCAGCTCCTACAATGAGCAGTTCTTC.

J is TRBJ2-1 and V is TRBV5-1; TRBD2 aligns across 8 bases. The CDR3 is 17 residues long. V lost 4 bases, J lost 0 bases, and 9 bases stayed unmatched. Per the germline V gene, CDR1 is SGHRS and CDR2 is YFSETQ. In DNA, the CDR3 is TGCGCCAGCAGCCCACTTCCAACTAGCGGCTCCTACAATGAGCAGTTCTTC. Its translation is CASSPLPTSGSYNEQFF.

This chain links TRBV7-9 with TRBJ1-1, with D unclear. The germline V and J ends were trimmed by 2 bases and 6 bases, with 7 bases remaining between them. CDR3 length equals 12 residues. Germline V gene sequence: CDR1 SEHNR, CDR2 FQNEAQ (reference sequence). The CDR3 is CASSLIGAEAFF. For the CDR3, the DNA is TGTGCCAGCAGCTTAATTGGCGCTGAAGCTTTCTTT.

The V gene is TRBV29-1, the J gene TRBJ1-1; 11 positions agree with TRBD1. V was pared by 8 bases and J by 4 bases, with 6 bases of the junction left unmatched. Germline lookup yields CDR1 SQVTM and CDR2 ANQGSEA. The CDR3 sequence is 13 residues long. CDR3 sequence (DNA): TGCAGCCCATTAGGGACAGGGGGCACTGAAGCTTTCTTT. Its protein product is CSPLGTGGTEAFF.

The chain combines TRBV15 with TRBJ2-5; D is unclear. V was clipped by 7 bases and J by 1 base, with 10 bases between them. CDR1 is LNHNV, CDR2 YYDKDF, per germline (reference sequence). This CDR3 has 13 residues. CDR3 DNA sequence: TGTGCCACCACCGATCGTCTCCAAGAGACCCAGTACTTC. Its translation: CATTDRLQETQYF.

This chain uses TRBV3-1 with TRBJ1-4, with 7 bases lining up with TRBD1. The trim removed 1 base at V and 5 bases at J, leaving 7 bases unmatched. Per germline, CDR1 LGHDT and CDR2 YNNKEL (reference sequence). The CDR3 loop spans 16 amino acids. The CDR3 loop reads CASSQVPGQTNEKLFF. The DNA for the CDR3 is TGTGCCAGCAGCCAAGTACCGGGACAGACGAATGAAAAACTGTTTTTT.

The chain uses TRBV25-1 and TRBJ2-1, with D perhaps TRBD1 or TRBD2 (7 bases each). Germline V gene sequence: CDR1 MGHDK, CDR2 SYGVNS. V was trimmed by 2 bases and J by 10 bases, leaving 12 bases between them. The CDR3 has 13 residues. CDR3 in amino acids: CASSEQGGGEQFF. As DNA, the CDR3 is TGTGCCAGCAGTGAACAGGGGGGGGGAGAGCAGTTCTTC.

This clonotype was picked up a small number of times. The chain uses TRBV12-3 or TRBV12-4 and TRBJ2-1; TRBD2 matches 11 bases. The trim removed 5 bases at V and 7 bases at J, leaving 7 bases unmatched. CDR3 length: 15 residues. The CDR3 region has the DNA TGTGCCAGCAGTCCCCCGGCTAGCGGGAGGAATGAGCAGTTCTTC. This encodes CASSPPASGRNEQFF.

This clonotype was counted a few times. The V and J genes are TRBV20-1 and TRBJ1-1; D may be TRBD1 (6 bases). This CDR3 contains 12 residues. Germline CDR1 is DFQATT and CDR2 is SNEGSKA (reference sequence). The germline V and J ends were trimmed by 7 bases and 2 bases, with 11 bases remaining between them. The CDR3 DNA reads TGCAGTGGAGCCGGGACAAACACTGAAGCTTTCTTT. This translates into CSGAGTNTEAFF.

This clonotype has a count of ten or more. V usage is TRBV29-1 and J usage is TRBJ2-5; 8 positions agree with TRBD2. The CDR3 consists of 18 residues. Per germline, CDR1 SQVTM and CDR2 ANQGSEA. The V and J ends lost 7 bases and 4 bases, in that order; junction bases with no gene match: 23. In nucleotides, the CDR3 is TGCAGCGCCTCTCCGGGCGGAAGCGGGAGATTTTTCCTAGAGACCCAGTACTTC. This sequence encodes CSASPGGSGRFFLETQYF.

On this clonotype itself: Relative to the germline gene, one junction end is altered; a read error may explain this. V usage is TRBV7-7 and J usage is TRBJ2-7; 13 bases are a match to TRBD2. CDR3 length equals 15 residues. CDR1 is SSHAT, CDR2 FNYEAQ, per germline (reference sequence). CDR3 bases: TGTGCCAGCAGCCCGGGACTAGCGGGGCCCTACGGGCAGTACTTC. Encoded protein: CASSPGLAGPYGQYF.

This clonotype occurred a few times. This chain links TRBV4-1 with TRBJ2-3; 15 bases agree with TRBD2. The V gene's germline CDR1 is MGHRA and CDR2 YSYEKL. The CDR3 has 19 residues. V dropped 5 bases and J dropped 0; count of bases not matched to a gene: 9. The CDR3 here is CASSTGRTSGRGSTDTQYF. CDR3 nucleotide sequence: TGCGCCAGCAGCACCGGTCGGACTAGCGGGAGGGGAAGCACAGATACGCAGTATTTT.